The subject of this entry is one TCR beta chain. Profiled with immunoSEQ multiplex PCR; TCRdb holds only in-frame clones, not every one. The sample lists approximately 170,000 clones, about 83% occurring once. This entry belongs to a study of blood T cell repertoires in COVID-19. The CDR3 covers 14 residues. Germline assignment: CDR1 SGHRS and CDR2 YFSETQ. The V gene lost 4 bases and the J gene lost 1 base, with 11 bases spanning the gap. The clonotype originates from a woman aged 45-65 years in a cohort exposed to, infected with or recovered from COVID-19 (not recorded which). Material for sequencing was PBMCs or T cells enriched from blood (not recorded which). The chain employs TRBV5-1 and TRBJ1-1, with unresolved D. The CDR3 protein is CASSPDAGNTEAFF. The CDR3 DNA reads TGCGCCAGCAGCCCCGATGCGGGGAACACTGAAGCTTTCTTT.